Listed below are T cell receptor beta chains from one sample, sequenced in a study of blood T cell repertoires in COVID-19. Profiling relied on immunoSEQ multiplex PCR, and the TCRdb table lists in-frame clones only, not all of them. This repertoire shows about 440,000 clones, roughly 90% found once; its top ten account for roughly 4.3%. Sequencing input: peripheral blood. The receptors derive from a woman aged 25 to 39 with acute or convalescent COVID-19. Each CDR3 is given with its conserved first and last residue. A D gene is named only where the DNA matches it firmly. Clone sizes are given selectively: once, few, many, or a class where the clone is expanded.

j_call: TRBJ1-1; clone_size: -; v_call: TRBV19; d_call: -; cdr3_nt: TGTGCCAGTAGTATAGCGGCAGGGCCTGAAGCTTTCTTT; cdr3_aa: CASSIAAGPEAFF
j_call: TRBJ2-1; clone_size: once; v_call: TRBV7-9; d_call: -; cdr3_nt: TGTGCCAGCAGCTTAGGAGGGGGGGATTACAATGAGCAGTTCTTC; cdr3_aa: CASSLGGGDYNEQFF
j_call: TRBJ2-2; clone_size: once; v_call: TRBV5-4; d_call: -; cdr3_nt: TGTGCCAGCAGCAAAAACAGGGAAAGGGACACCGGGGAGCTGTTTTTT; cdr3_aa: CASSKNRERDTGELFF
j_call: TRBJ1-6; clone_size: -; v_call: TRBV10-3; d_call: -; cdr3_nt: TGTGCCACCCGGAGACTGGATAATTCACCCCTCCACTTT; cdr3_aa: CATRRLDNSPLHF
j_call: TRBJ1-2; clone_size: -; v_call: TRBV3-1/TRBV3-2; d_call: -; cdr3_nt: TGTGCCAGCAGCCCATCCCCCCGGGATGGCTACACCTTC; cdr3_aa: CASSPSPRDGYTF
j_call: TRBJ2-2; clone_size: -; v_call: TRBV3-1/TRBV3-2; d_call: TRBD1; cdr3_nt: TGTGCCAGCAGCCAACCGCTCCGGGACAGGACCGGGGAGCTGTTTTTT; cdr3_aa: CASSQPLRDRTGELFF
j_call: TRBJ2-2; clone_size: -; v_call: TRBV29-1; d_call: TRBD1; cdr3_nt: TGCAGCGTGCCGGGACAGGATGACACCGGGGAGCTGTTTTTT; cdr3_aa: CSVPGQDDTGELFF
j_call: TRBJ1-5; clone_size: once; v_call: TRBV20-1; d_call: -; cdr3_nt: TGCAGTGCTAGTTCGGACGGACTTACCTATAATCAGCCCCAGCATTTT; cdr3_aa: CSASSDGLTYNQPQHF
j_call: TRBJ2-7; clone_size: -; v_call: TRBV9; d_call: TRBD1; cdr3_nt: TGTGCCAGCAGCGTAGGGGACAGCACCTACGAGCAGTACTTC; cdr3_aa: CASSVGDSTYEQYF
j_call: TRBJ2-7; clone_size: -; v_call: TRBV7-9; d_call: -; cdr3_nt: TGTGCCAGCAGCTCTTCCGGGACAAGCTACGAGCAGTACTTC; cdr3_aa: CASSSSGTSYEQYF
j_call: TRBJ2-7; clone_size: -; v_call: TRBV19; d_call: TRBD1; cdr3_nt: TGTGCCAGTAGTATAGGGCCGGGACAGGGGGCTAACGAGCAGTACTTC; cdr3_aa: CASSIGPGQGANEQYF
j_call: TRBJ2-3; clone_size: -; v_call: TRBV7-3; d_call: TRBD2; cdr3_nt: TGTGCCAGCAGCTTAACTGGTAGCGGGACGCAGTATTTT; cdr3_aa: CASSLTGSGTQYF
j_call: TRBJ1-2; clone_size: -; v_call: TRBV19; d_call: -; cdr3_nt: TGTGCCAGTAGTTTACGGTTCAGCTACACCTTC; cdr3_aa: CASSLRFSYTF
j_call: TRBJ1-1; clone_size: once; v_call: TRBV6-5; d_call: -; cdr3_nt: TGTGCCAGCAGACCGACAGTTGGTCTCGTTGGGGCTTTCTTT; cdr3_aa: CASRPTVGLVGAFF
j_call: TRBJ2-1; clone_size: -; v_call: TRBV18; d_call: -; cdr3_nt: TGTGCCAGCTCACCGGAGCACAATGAGCAGTTCTTC; cdr3_aa: CASSPEHNEQFF
j_call: TRBJ2-7; clone_size: -; v_call: TRBV28; d_call: TRBD1; cdr3_nt: TGTGCCAGCAGCCCCCTGGGGGACAGGGCTTCGGGCGAGCAGTACTTC; cdr3_aa: CASSPLGDRASGEQYF
j_call: TRBJ1-2; clone_size: -; v_call: TRBV9; d_call: TRBD1; cdr3_nt: TGTGCCAGTAGAGGGACAGGAAACTATGGCTACACCTTC; cdr3_aa: CASRGTGNYGYTF
j_call: TRBJ1-6; clone_size: -; v_call: TRBV5-1; d_call: TRBD1; cdr3_nt: TGCGCCAGCAGCTTGGGTGCAGGGGGAAGTAATTCACCCCTCCACTTT; cdr3_aa: CASSLGAGGSNSPLHF
j_call: TRBJ1-1; clone_size: -; v_call: TRBV6-5; d_call: -; cdr3_nt: TGTGCCAGCAGTTACTCGAGGAGGGGTGATACTGAAGCTTTCTTT; cdr3_aa: CASSYSRRGDTEAFF
j_call: TRBJ2-7; clone_size: few; v_call: TRBV14; d_call: -; cdr3_nt: TGTGCCAGCAGCCTACCTGGAGCGAAAGTCCACGAGCAGTACTTC; cdr3_aa: CASSLPGAKVHEQYF
j_call: TRBJ2-3; clone_size: -; v_call: TRBV6-6; d_call: TRBD2; cdr3_nt: TGTGCCAGCAGCGGGGGGGCCACAGATACGCAGTATTTT; cdr3_aa: CASSGGATDTQYF
j_call: TRBJ2-2; clone_size: -; v_call: TRBV29-1; d_call: TRBD1; cdr3_nt: TGCAGCGTCAAGGGACAGACGAACACCGGGGAGCTGTTTTTT; cdr3_aa: CSVKGQTNTGELFF
j_call: TRBJ2-7; clone_size: once; v_call: TRBV18; d_call: TRBD1; cdr3_nt: TGTGCCAGCTCACCACCCAATCCTAGACAGGGGCGGAAGAACGAGCAGTACTTC; cdr3_aa: CASSPPNPRQGRKNEQYF
j_call: TRBJ2-5; clone_size: once; v_call: TRBV6-6; d_call: -; cdr3_nt: TGTGCCAGCAGTAGAGAAGAGACCCAGTACTTC; cdr3_aa: CASSREETQYF
j_call: TRBJ2-1; clone_size: once; v_call: TRBV9; d_call: TRBD2; cdr3_nt: TGTGCCAGCAGCTCGACTAGCGGGGGGGCAAGGAATGAGCAGTTCTTC; cdr3_aa: CASSSTSGGARNEQFF
j_call: TRBJ1-2; clone_size: -; v_call: TRBV11-2; d_call: -; cdr3_nt: TGTGCCAGCAGCTTAGATTCCGGGATCGTAGGCTATGGCTACACCTTC; cdr3_aa: CASSLDSGIVGYGYTF
j_call: TRBJ1-5; clone_size: few; v_call: TRBV19; d_call: TRBD1; cdr3_nt: TGTGCCAGTAGTTCATCCCACCCGGACAGGGGGCTGATCAATCAGCCCCAGCATTTT; cdr3_aa: CASSSSHPDRGLINQPQHF
j_call: TRBJ2-7; clone_size: -; v_call: TRBV7-6; d_call: -; cdr3_nt: TGTGCCAGCAGCGAGGACACTTCTCCCGGCGAGCAGTACTTC; cdr3_aa: CASSEDTSPGEQYF
j_call: TRBJ2-7; clone_size: -; v_call: TRBV28; d_call: TRBD1; cdr3_nt: TGTGCCAGCACGGACAGGTTAACCTACGAGCAGTACTTC; cdr3_aa: CASTDRLTYEQYF
j_call: TRBJ2-5; clone_size: -; v_call: TRBV24-1; d_call: -; cdr3_nt: TGTGCCACCAGTGATTTGCCGGCGGGGACCCAGTACTTC; cdr3_aa: CATSDLPAGTQYF
j_call: TRBJ1-2; clone_size: once; v_call: TRBV5-1; d_call: -; cdr3_nt: TGCGCCAGCAGCTTGGTGACAGATAATGGCTACACCTTC; cdr3_aa: CASSLVTDNGYTF
j_call: TRBJ1-6; clone_size: -; v_call: TRBV7-9; d_call: -; cdr3_nt: TGTGCCAGCAGCTTAGAGGGAGTAGGTTCACCCCTCCACTTT; cdr3_aa: CASSLEGVGSPLHF
j_call: TRBJ2-7; clone_size: once; v_call: TRBV19; d_call: TRBD1; cdr3_nt: TGTGCCAGTAGTTCGGGACAGTCCTACGAGCAGTACTTC; cdr3_aa: CASSSGQSYEQYF
j_call: TRBJ1-2; clone_size: -; v_call: TRBV6-5; d_call: TRBD1; cdr3_nt: TGTGCCAGCAGTTACCTACCGGGACAGGGGTATGGCTACACCTTC; cdr3_aa: CASSYLPGQGYGYTF
j_call: TRBJ2-2; clone_size: -; v_call: TRBV9; d_call: TRBD2; cdr3_nt: TGTGCCAGCAGCCAACTAGCGGGGAACACCGGGGAGCTGTTTTTT; cdr3_aa: CASSQLAGNTGELFF
j_call: TRBJ1-2; clone_size: -; v_call: TRBV28; d_call: TRBD1; cdr3_nt: TGTGCCAGCAGGACGACAGGGAGAGTATATGGCTACACCTTC; cdr3_aa: CASRTTGRVYGYTF
j_call: TRBJ1-1; clone_size: -; v_call: TRBV29-1; d_call: -; cdr3_nt: TGCAGCGCAACACAGGGTTCGGGCACTGAAGCTTTCTTT; cdr3_aa: CSATQGSGTEAFF
j_call: TRBJ2-7; clone_size: -; v_call: TRBV28; d_call: TRBD1; cdr3_nt: TGTGCCAGCAGATCCCGGACAGGGTTGGGCGAGCAGTACTTC; cdr3_aa: CASRSRTGLGEQYF
j_call: TRBJ2-7; clone_size: -; v_call: TRBV3-1/TRBV3-2; d_call: -; cdr3_nt: TGTGCCAGCAGCCAAGCCTGGGACAACTACGAGCAGTACTTC; cdr3_aa: CASSQAWDNYEQYF
j_call: TRBJ1-6; clone_size: -; v_call: TRBV6-6; d_call: TRBD1; cdr3_nt: TGTGCCAGCAGTTACCTGCGGGACAGCAACTCACCCCTCCACTTT; cdr3_aa: CASSYLRDSNSPLHF
j_call: TRBJ1-5; clone_size: once; v_call: TRBV6-6; d_call: -; cdr3_nt: TGTGCCAGCGGGGGCCAGGGGCTTGATCAGCCCCAGCATTTT; cdr3_aa: CASGGQGLDQPQHF
j_call: TRBJ2-7; clone_size: -; v_call: TRBV7-6; d_call: -; cdr3_nt: TGTGCCAGCAGCTTAGGACAGATCTCCTACGAGCAGTACTTC; cdr3_aa: CASSLGQISYEQYF
j_call: TRBJ2-1; clone_size: -; v_call: TRBV13; d_call: TRBD1; cdr3_nt: TGTGCCAGCAGCAGACAGGGGGGCAACAATGAGCAGTTCTTC; cdr3_aa: CASSRQGGNNEQFF
j_call: TRBJ2-1; clone_size: -; v_call: TRBV19; d_call: TRBD1; cdr3_nt: TGTGCCAGTACCAAAAGGGGGACAGTACGCAATGAGCAGTTCTTC; cdr3_aa: CASTKRGTVRNEQFF
j_call: TRBJ2-6; clone_size: -; v_call: TRBV5-1; d_call: -; cdr3_nt: TGCGCCAGCACCCAGGGTAGTGGGGCCAACGTCCTGACTTTC; cdr3_aa: CASTQGSGANVLTF
j_call: TRBJ2-2; clone_size: -; v_call: TRBV7-5; d_call: -; cdr3_nt: TGTGTCAGAAGCTTATATCAGTGGTGCAGGGATGAGGATAAGGACACCGGGGAGCTGTTTTTT; cdr3_aa: CVRSLYQWCRDEDKDTGELFF
j_call: TRBJ1-1; clone_size: -; v_call: TRBV14; d_call: -; cdr3_nt: TGTGCCAGCAGCCACATGTACACTGAAGCTTTCTTT; cdr3_aa: CASSHMYTEAFF
j_call: TRBJ1-1; clone_size: -; v_call: TRBV6-5; d_call: -; cdr3_nt: TGTGCCACAAGAGGCACCATGAACACTGAAGCTTTCTTT; cdr3_aa: CATRGTMNTEAFF
j_call: TRBJ1-1; clone_size: -; v_call: TRBV29-1; d_call: -; cdr3_nt: TGCAGCGTCAACTCGGTCCAGAGGTTTGAAGCTTTCTTT; cdr3_aa: CSVNSVQRFEAFF
j_call: TRBJ1-2; clone_size: -; v_call: TRBV30; d_call: TRBD1; cdr3_nt: TGTGCCTGGAGTGTAGTACCAGGGGGCCCATATGGCTACACCTTC; cdr3_aa: CAWSVVPGGPYGYTF
j_call: TRBJ2-2; clone_size: -; v_call: TRBV10-3; d_call: -; cdr3_nt: TGTGCCATCGGCCGGAGCACCGGGGAGCTGTTTTTT; cdr3_aa: CAIGRSTGELFF